Below, 8 T cell receptor beta chains from the same sample are listed, as sequenced in a study of shared clonotypes between healthy human individuals. This table comes from immunoSEQ multiplex PCR, and its TCRdb copy is limited to in-frame clones, with some not included. The sample holds a few million clones, about 92% seen once. The sample comprised naive CD4+ T cells sorted from blood. Subset denoted: CD45RA+ positively selected. The receptors here all came from a man aged 18 to 29 in good health.

The chain couples TRBV4-1 to TRBJ2-3; TRBD2 might be the D (6 bases). Germline V gene sequence: CDR1 MGHRA, CDR2 YSYEKL. The CDR3 covers 16 residues. The V end was cut by 0 bases, the J end by 4 bases, with 14 bases between. This CDR3 reads CASSQEGGKPPDTQYF. The CDR3 bases are TGCGCCAGCAGCCAAGAGGGCGGGAAGCCCCCAGATACGCAGTATTTT.

This clone has just one count. The DNA for the CDR3 is TGTGCCAGCAGCTCTCGGACAGGGCCGGGGGTTGGGGAGCTGTTTTTT. Translating gives CASSSRTGPGVGELFF. The chain employs TRBV7-6 and TRBJ2-2, with 8 nucleotides matching TRBD1. CDR1 SGHVS and CDR2 FNYEAQ come from the germline V gene. The CDR3 consists of 16 residues. J lost 8 bases, V lost 4 bases, and 12 bases had no gene match.

The chain carries TRBV7-9 and TRBJ1-1; a possible D gene is TRBD1 (5 bases). This CDR3 region has 15 residues. V was trimmed by 5 bases and J by 4 bases, leaving 17 bases between them. Germline V gene lookup returns CDR1 SEHNR and CDR2 FQNEAQ (reference sequence). CDR3 bases: TGTGCCAGCAGCCCAGGAGGCCTTGGGGGCACTGAAGCTTTCTTT. Translated, it gives CASSPGGLGGTEAFF.

This chain uses TRBV30 with TRBJ2-7, with D hard to call. V lost 3 bases to trimming and J lost 2 bases, with 17 bases between them. Germline values: CDR1 GTSNPN, CDR2 SVGIG (reference sequence). The CDR3 loop spans 15 amino acids. CDR3 region: CAWSPPGSLTYEQYF. The CDR3 DNA reads as TGTGCCTGGAGCCCCCCCGGCAGCTTGACCTACGAGCAGTACTTC.

V is TRBV5-6 and J is TRBJ1-5; no firm D call. The V gene lost 0 bases and the J gene lost 5 bases, with 9 bases spanning the gap. Germline V gene sequence: CDR1 SGHDT, CDR2 YYEEEE. This CDR3 is built from 14 residues. The CDR3 is CASSLGDRYQPQHF. CDR3 sequence (DNA): TGTGCCAGCAGCTTGGGAGACCGGTATCAGCCCCAGCATTTT.

This sequence joins TRBV19 and TRBJ1-5; no definite D call. This CDR3 is built from 14 residues. Trimming pared 5 bases from V and 1 base from J, leaving 9 bases between. CDR1 is LNHDA, CDR2 SQIVND, per germline (reference sequence). In DNA, the CDR3 is TGTGCCAGTAGTCTCCCGGGGAGCAATCAGCCCCAGCATTTT. Protein: CASSLPGSNQPQHF.

The rearrangement uses TRBV28 and TRBJ2-5; D uncertain. Trimming cost V 6 bases and J 3 bases, with 8 bases left between them. There are 12 residues in the CDR3. Germline V gene sequence: CDR1 MDHEN, CDR2 SYDVKM. The DNA for the CDR3 is TGTGCCAGCAGCCCTGTCGAAGAGACCCAGTACTTC. It codes for CASSPVEETQYF.

This clone was seen a single time. The chain carries TRBV27 and TRBJ1-5; 8 nucleotides agree with TRBD1. Germline CDR1 and CDR2: MNHEY and SMNVEV (reference sequence). J was trimmed by 0 bases and V by 6 bases; bases with no gene match: 7. CDR3 length equals 16 residues. As DNA, the CDR3 is TGTGCCAGCAGACCCGACAGGGGAATTAGCAATCAGCCCCAGCATTTT. It encodes CASRPDRGISNQPQHF.